This is a list of T cell receptor beta chains from one sample in a study of cytomegalovirus exposure and HLA in healthy donors. Generated by immunoSEQ multiplex PCR, the TCRdb table keeps only in-frame clones and is missing some. Among under 170,000 clones listed, around 79% were seen once. The sample taken for sequencing was PBMCs. The receptors were sampled from a human donor in good health. The CDR3 runs from the conserved cysteine through the conserved F or W. The D gene is left open where the match is weak. The listing skips clone size in some rows; elsewhere it reads once, few, many or a size class.

CDR3nt,CDR3aa,d_gene,j_gene,v_gene,abundance
TGTGCCAGCAGCGTAGCCGGCGGGGAAAACCGCTACGAGCAGTACTTC,CASSVAGGENRYEQYF,.,TRBJ2-7,TRBV9,.
TGTGCCAGCAGTTTCCCCAATACTAGTTCCCGGGAGACCCAGTACTTC,CASSFPNTSSRETQYF,.,TRBJ2-5,TRBV28,.
TGTGCCAGCAGTGAACTCCTAGCGGGAGGGCCTTGGAGAGGCCAAGAGACCCAGTACTTC,CASSELLAGGPWRGQETQYF,TRBD2,TRBJ2-5,TRBV2,.
TGTGCCAGCAGTGGGACGGGGTTGAACACTGAAGCTTTCTTT,CASSGTGLNTEAFF,.,TRBJ1-1,TRBV2,once
TGTGCTAGTCTTGGCGGGACGGAGACCCAGTACTTC,CASLGGTETQYF,.,TRBJ2-5,TRBV12-5,.
TGTGCCAGCAGCTTGGCTTCTCGGGACACTGAAGCTTTCTTT,CASSLASRDTEAFF,.,TRBJ1-1,TRBV5-8,.
TGTGCCAGCTCAAGGGGGGAGACCCAGTACTTC,CASSRGETQYF,.,TRBJ2-5,TRBV18,.
TGTGCCTGGAGTGGCAGGGGATATGGCTACACCTTC,CAWSGRGYGYTF,.,TRBJ1-2,TRBV30,few
TGCGCCAGCAGCCCCCGATTTAGTCCACTCCCCTACGAGCAGTACTTC,CASSPRFSPLPYEQYF,.,TRBJ2-7,TRBV4-1,.
TGTGCCAGCAGATCAACCAGCTCTGGAAACACCATATATTTT,CASRSTSSGNTIYF,.,TRBJ1-3,TRBV6-5,.
TGTGCCAGCAGCTTTCTGACAGGGGACGAGCCCCAGCATTTT,CASSFLTGDEPQHF,TRBD1,TRBJ1-5,TRBV7-2,.
TGTGCCAGCAGCTTAACAGGGGGAAGGGACACTGAAGCTTTCTTT,CASSLTGGRDTEAFF,.,TRBJ1-1,TRBV7-3,few
TGCGCCAGCAGCTCCTCGAGGACAACGACCTACGAGCAGTACTTC,CASSSSRTTTYEQYF,.,TRBJ2-7,TRBV4-3,.
TGTGCCAGCAGGTCCGGGACTAGCAGATTGTACGAGCAGTACTTC,CASRSGTSRLYEQYF,TRBD2,TRBJ2-7,TRBV6-5,.
TGTGCCAGCAGCTTAGGCAGCGAATCCCTCCACTTT,CASSLGSESLHF,.,TRBJ1-6,TRBV7-9,.
TGCAGCGTTGATGACAGGGGCCGCACGAACACTGAAGCTTTCTTT,CSVDDRGRTNTEAFF,TRBD1,TRBJ1-1,TRBV29-1,.
TGTGCCAGCAGCGCTGGACAGGTCGGGTACAATGAGCAGTTCTTC,CASSAGQVGYNEQFF,TRBD1,TRBJ2-1,TRBV7-6,.
TGTGCCAGCAGTTCAACAAAAGCGGGGGGGCCGCACGAGCAGTACTTC,CASSSTKAGGPHEQYF,TRBD2,TRBJ2-7,TRBV6-6,.
TGTGCCACCAGCATGCGGGGGGCAGTTCCAGGAAACACCATATATTTT,CATSMRGAVPGNTIYF,.,TRBJ1-3,TRBV15,.
TGTGCCAGCAGTTTATTGGCAGGGGAGCTGTTTTTT,CASSLLAGELFF,.,TRBJ2-2,TRBV28,.
TGTGCCAGCAGCCCGAGGACAGGACTGACCGGGGAGCTGTTTTTT,CASSPRTGLTGELFF,TRBD1,TRBJ2-2,TRBV6-5,once
TGTGCCAGCAGTGTGGAAGGGGGTACAGATACGCAGTATTTT,CASSVEGGTDTQYF,.,TRBJ2-3,TRBV2,.
TGCGCCAGCAGCTTGGTCGGCGGGGGGGCCCCCGGGGAGCTGTTTTTT,CASSLVGGGAPGELFF,TRBD2,TRBJ2-2,TRBV5-1,.
TGTGCCAGCAGCTTATTGGCCAGGGGGAGGACTGAAGCTTTCTTT,CASSLLARGRTEAFF,TRBD1,TRBJ1-1,TRBV13,.
TGTGCCAGCAGTCCGGGACTAGCGGGGGGATCCTACGAGCAGTACTTC,CASSPGLAGGSYEQYF,TRBD2,TRBJ2-7,TRBV2,.
TGTGCCAGTAGTATACGGCGGGGGGCCGCCTACGAGCAGTACTTC,CASSIRRGAAYEQYF,TRBD2,TRBJ2-7,TRBV19,.